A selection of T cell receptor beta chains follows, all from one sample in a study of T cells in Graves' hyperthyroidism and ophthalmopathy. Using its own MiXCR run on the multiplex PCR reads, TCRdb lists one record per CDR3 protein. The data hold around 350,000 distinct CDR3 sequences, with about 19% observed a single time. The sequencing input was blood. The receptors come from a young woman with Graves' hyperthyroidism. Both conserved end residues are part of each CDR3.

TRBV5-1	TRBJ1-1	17	CASSLAIGDIRDTEAFF
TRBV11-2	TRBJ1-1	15	CASSRQGGWGTEAFF
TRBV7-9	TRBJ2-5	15	CASSLEAGEQETQYF
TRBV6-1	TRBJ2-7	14	CASSGRRGGNEQYF
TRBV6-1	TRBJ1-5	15	CASSEGGDRNQPQHF
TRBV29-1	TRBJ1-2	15	CSVSPLLDRGHGYTF
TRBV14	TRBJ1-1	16	CASSQDRYRASTEAFF
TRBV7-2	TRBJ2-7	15	CASSFSSGRPTEQYF
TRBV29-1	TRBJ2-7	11	CSVIGSAEQYF
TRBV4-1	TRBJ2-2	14	CASSQLRTAGELFF
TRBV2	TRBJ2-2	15	CASSKGLPNTGELFF
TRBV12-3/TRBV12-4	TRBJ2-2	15	CASSFYGRTTGELFF
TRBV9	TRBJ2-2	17	CASSVLLAARGTGELFF
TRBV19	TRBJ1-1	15	CASSMTLTGWAEAFF
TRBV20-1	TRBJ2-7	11	CSAKGEAGRYF
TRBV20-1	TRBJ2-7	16	CSARLRQAKPADEQYF
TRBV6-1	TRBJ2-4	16	CASISRGHLAKNIQYF
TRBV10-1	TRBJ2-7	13	CASSLTGSGEQYF
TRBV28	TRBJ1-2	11	CAAFQGYGYTF
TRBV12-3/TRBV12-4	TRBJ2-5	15	CASSQLTSGQETQYF
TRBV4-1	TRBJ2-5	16	CASSQRLAGGPGTQYF
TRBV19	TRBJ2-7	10	CASIGYEQYF
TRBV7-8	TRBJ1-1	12	CASSQASEEAFF
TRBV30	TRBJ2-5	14	CAWSLGSGGETQYF